This paragraph covers one T cell receptor (beta chain) sequence. The antigen is undetermined. Axillary draining lymph nodes of breast cancer patients supplied the node samples. This CDR3 has 14 residues. Between the trimmed V and J ends, which lost 7 bases and 6 bases, there was a span of 21 bases. Per the germline V gene, CDR1 is DFQATT and CDR2 is SNEGSKA (reference sequence). TCRdb fed the multiplex PCR reads into MiXCR, producing one record per CDR3 protein. The sample includes approximately 90,000 distinct CDR3 sequences, about 27% of them seen just once. The data originate from a study of breast tumors, draining lymph nodes, adjacent tissues. Study-wide points: Data only fit, rather than demonstrated, lymph node origin of most tumor T cells. Tumor repertoires ranked between lymph nodes and nontumor tissue in diversity, with V and J gene preferences. Findings are consistent with lymph node origin and intratumoral expansion of most tumor T cells. Luminal-like breast cancer showed significantly higher tumor–nontumor repertoire similarity than basal-like.

The clonotype originates from a female donor with breast cancer. Some clones in this sample may be carry-over from other donors' samples. This chain uses TRBV20-1 with TRBJ1-1; maybe TRBD1 (5 bases). Sequences were obtained from axillary lymph node tissue. The CDR3 loop is CSVPARASKPEAFF. DNA of the CDR3: TGCAGTGTCCCCGCCAGGGCATCAAAGCCTGAAGCTTTCTTT.